Below, 7 T cell receptor beta chains from the same sample are listed, as sequenced in a study of OX40 agonist ivuxolimab in advanced cancers. The assay was immunoSEQ multiplex PCR, and TCRdb's table has in-frame clones only and misses some. This sample yields around 40,000 clones, of which over 75% are seen a single time; 20% to 25% belongs to the top ten. The sample in question was CD4+ or CD8+ T cells sorted from blood, obtained in a trial of the OX40 agonist ivuxolimab. These receptors originate from an adult with an advanced solid tumor such as melanoma, head and neck, liver or kidney cancer.

The chain has TRBV30 and TRBJ1-2; a possible D gene is TRBD1 (5 bases). This CDR3 spans 11 amino acids. With 2 bases removed from V and 8 bases from J, the gap between germline ends came to 9 bases. The germline CDR1 and CDR2 sequences are GTSNPN and SVGIG (reference sequence). In nucleotides, the CDR3 is TGTGCCTGGAGTCGGGGGGGAGGCTACACCTTC. Translating gives CAWSRGGGYTF.

The chain has TRBV6-1 and TRBJ1-6; the D gene is possibly TRBD1 (6 bases). V was shortened by 6 bases and J by 10 bases, with 10 bases between the two germline ends. Germline V gene data show CDR1 as MNHNS and CDR2 as SASEGT. This CDR3 contains 12 residues. The CDR3 reads CASRAGDSPLHF. Here the CDR3 DNA reads TGTGCCAGCAGGGCAGGGGACTCACCCCTCCACTTT.

V gene TRBV7-2 combines with J gene TRBJ2-5; a weak D match, TRBD2 (7 bases). Germline CDR1 reads SGHTA; CDR2 reads FQGNSA. The CDR3 consists of 15 residues. V lost 4 bases, J lost 5 bases, and 17 bases lay in between. In DNA form, the CDR3 reads TGTGCCAGCAGCTCCATGGCGGGGGCCCGGGAGACCCAGTACTTC. It yields the protein CASSSMAGARETQYF.

V usage is TRBV9 and J usage is TRBJ1-1; 7 bases map to TRBD1. CDR1 and CDR2 from the germline V gene are SGDLS and YYNGEE. J was trimmed by 11 bases and V by 2 bases; bases with no gene match: 6. There are 12 residues in the CDR3. CDR3 nucleotide sequence: TGTGCCAGCAGCGTTGTGCAGGGACAGGCTTTCTTT. It codes for CASSVVQGQAFF.

Concerning this clone itself: The junction does not match germline at one end; this may be a read error. V usage is TRBV7-3 and J usage is TRBJ2-7; either TRBD1 or TRBD2 may fit D (5 bases each). CDR1 and CDR2 (germline): SGHTA, FQGTGA. CDR3 length: 15 residues. CDR3 loop: CASGFRGGGTYEQYF. CDR3 bases: TGTGCCAGCGGCTTTCGGGGCGGCGGAACCTACGAGCAGTACTTC.

The chain employs TRBV19 and TRBJ1-5; a possible D gene is TRBD1 (5 bases). The ends were cut back, 5 bases at V and 2 bases at J, with 10 bases in the middle. The CDR3 sequence is 14 residues long. Per the germline V gene, CDR1 is LNHDA and CDR2 is SQIVND (reference sequence). CDR3 nucleotide sequence: TGTGCCAGTAGTCTGGGGGTGGGCAATCAGCCCCAGCATTTT. It is translated as CASSLGVGNQPQHF.

This sequence joins TRBV6-1 and TRBJ2-3, with 8 bases matching TRBD2. CDR1 is MNHNS and CDR2 is SASEGT in the germline V gene. The J segment lost 14 bases and the V segment lost 2 bases, leaving 6 bases of the junction unmatched. The CDR3 totals 12 residues. The DNA of the CDR3 is TGTGCCAGCAGTGAAACCGGGACTAGTAGGTATTTT. This translates into CASSETGTSRYF.